A single sample is the source of the 11 T cell receptor beta chains below, sequenced in a study of response to subunit inactivated influenza vaccine. TCRdb itself ran the RT-PCR reads through MiXCR, one entry per CDR3 protein. The data contain more than 700,000 distinct CDR3 sequences, over 20% of them singletons. Specimen: PBMCs from blood, collected less than 6 days after vaccination. The receptors come from a man aged 50-60 years who received an inactivated influenza vaccine.

This clonotype was counted between two and nine times. V is TRBV11-2 and J is TRBJ2-7, with D perhaps TRBD1 (5 bases). Trimming pared 5 bases from V and 3 bases from J, leaving 20 bases between. CDR1 is SGHAT and CDR2 is FQNNGV in the germline V gene. The CDR3 runs to 16 residues. CDR3 coding DNA: TGTGCCAGCAGCCCCTGGGGCCAGTTGAGTAACTACGAGCAGTACTTC. Residues: CASSPWGQLSNYEQYF. Combining the CDR3 with reference TRBV11-2 and TRBJ2-7 gives the whole variable domain EAGVAQSPRYKIIEKRQSVAFWCNPISGHATLYWYQQILGQGPKLLIQFQNNGVVDDSQLPKDRFSAERLKGVDSTLKIQPAKLEDSAVYLCASSPWGQLSNYEQYFGPGTRLTVT.

Ten or more counts support this clonotype. The CDR3 DNA reads as TGCAGTGCTAGACTAGCGGGAGCCTCCTACGAGCAGTACTTC. Translated: CSARLAGASYEQYF. The chain is built from TRBV20-1 and TRBJ2-7, with 10 bases that match TRBD2. With V trimmed by 2 bases and J by 0 bases, 1 base remained unmatched. The CDR3 is 14 amino acids. CDR1 and CDR2 (germline): DFQATT, SNEGSKA (reference sequence).

In this sample, this clonotype turned up a few times. The V call is TRBV7-2, the J call TRBJ2-3; TRBD2 aligns across 7 bases. CDR1 is SGHTA, CDR2 FQGNSA, per germline. This CDR3 contains 16 residues. Trimming at V came to 1 base and at J to 2 bases, leaving 6 bases not matched to a gene. The DNA of the CDR3 is TGTGCCAGCAGCTTAGGGGCTAGCGGTTACACAGATACGCAGTATTTT. The encoded protein is CASSLGASGYTDTQYF.

V is TRBV4-1 and J is TRBJ1-5, with TRBD1 identical over 8 bases. V dropped 3 bases and J dropped 1; count of bases not matched to a gene: 2. CDR1 is MGHRA and CDR2 is YSYEKL in the germline V gene. The CDR3 loop spans 15 amino acids. DNA for the CDR3: TGCGCCAGCAGCCAGCGACAGGGGAGCAATCAGCCCCAGCATTTT. Translating gives CASSQRQGSNQPQHF.

This clonotype was detected only a few times. The V call is TRBV4-3, the J call TRBJ2-7; 7 positions agree with TRBD2. The germline gives CDR1 LGHNA, CDR2 YSLEER. CDR3 size: 15 residues. V lost 4 bases and J lost 4; bases outside the gene matches: 10. CDR3 nucleotides: TGCGCCAGCAGCCCCCCCGGTCCTAGCGGATACGAGCAGTACTTC. Its translation is CASSPPGPSGYEQYF.

This clonotype was seen more than once but under ten times. This sequence joins TRBV28 and TRBJ2-7, with a weak D call TRBD1 (5 bases). The germline V gene has CDR1 MDHEN and CDR2 SYDVKM. This CDR3 comprises 15 residues. Trimming shortened V by 2 bases and J by 4 bases, and 15 bases separated the two germline ends. The CDR3 loop reads CASSLQGSPLYEQYF. DNA for the CDR3: TGTGCCAGCAGTTTACAGGGTTCCCCCCTATACGAGCAGTACTTC.

The rearrangement uses TRBV5-1 and TRBJ2-4; maybe TRBD2 (5 bases). V lost 4 bases, J lost 7 bases, and 12 bases lay in between. The germline V gene has CDR1 SGHRS and CDR2 YFSETQ. CDR3 length equals 13 residues. CDR3 sequence reads: CASSPERGNIQYF. In DNA form, the CDR3 reads TGCGCCAGCAGCCCGGAAAGAGGGAACATTCAGTACTTC.

The genes are TRBV4-3 and TRBJ1-2; 7 positions match TRBD1. The CDR3 totals 16 residues. J gave up 3 bases and V 1 base, and 8 bases lay outside the gene matches. Germline values: CDR1 LGHNA, CDR2 YSLEER. This chain's CDR3 is CASSQGMRQGHYGYTF. The CDR3 DNA is TGCGCCAGCAGCCAAGGGATGAGACAGGGCCACTATGGCTACACCTTC.

The chain employs TRBV3-1 and TRBJ2-7; 9 positions agree with TRBD1. Looked up from germline, CDR1 is LGHDT and CDR2 is YNNKEL (reference sequence). Trimming removed 4 bases from V and 7 bases from J; junction bases left unmatched: 11. This CDR3 has 15 residues. The CDR3 spells CASSPEAGTGREQYF. CDR3 bases: TGTGCCAGCAGCCCAGAAGCCGGGACAGGGCGTGAGCAGTACTTC.

V is TRBV10-3 and J is TRBJ2-3; 8 bases are shared with TRBD1. Germline CDR1 and CDR2: ENHRY and SYGVKD. V trimming: 6 bases; J trimming: 0 bases; junction bases outside the gene matches: 5. The CDR3 consists of 15 residues. CDR3 sequence reads: CAISLGQVSTDTQYF. As DNA, the CDR3 is TGTGCCATCAGCCTGGGACAGGTGAGCACAGATACGCAGTATTTT.

Many counts were recorded for this clonotype. The chain employs TRBV20-1 and TRBJ1-2; D is ambiguous. Trimming stripped 5 bases from V and 4 bases from J, with 11 bases between. The CDR3 consists of 12 residues. Looked up from germline, CDR1 is DFQATT and CDR2 is SNEGSKA (reference sequence). CDR3 amino acids: CSAGPALYGYTF. The CDR3 DNA sequence: TGCAGTGCTGGGCCAGCGCTCTATGGCTACACCTTC.